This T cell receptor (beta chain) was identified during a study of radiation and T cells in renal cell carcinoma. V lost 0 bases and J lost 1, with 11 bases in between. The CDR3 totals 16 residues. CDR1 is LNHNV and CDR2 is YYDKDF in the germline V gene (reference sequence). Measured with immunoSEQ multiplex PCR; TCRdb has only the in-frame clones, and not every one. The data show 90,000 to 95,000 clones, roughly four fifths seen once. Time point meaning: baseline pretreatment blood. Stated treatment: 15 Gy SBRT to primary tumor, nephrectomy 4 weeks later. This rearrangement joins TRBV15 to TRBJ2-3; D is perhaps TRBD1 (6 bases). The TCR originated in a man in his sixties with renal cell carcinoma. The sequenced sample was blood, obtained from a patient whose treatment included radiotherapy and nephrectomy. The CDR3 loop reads CATSREKNRGTDTQYF. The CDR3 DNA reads TGTGCCACCAGCAGAGAAAAGAACAGGGGCACAGATACGCAGTATTTT.